The clone carrying this T cell receptor beta chain was detected only once. Trimming left V 4 bases short and J 4 bases short, with 17 bases between. This CDR3 region has 15 residues. Germline lookup yields CDR1 SGHNT and CDR2 YYREEE (reference sequence). The record originates from a study of blood T cell repertoires in COVID-19. Assay used: immunoSEQ multiplex PCR; TCRdb lists only in-frame clones, some missing. The table lists roughly 150,000 clones, 70% to 90% of them singletons. This receptor was obtained from a man aged 50 to 59 who had recovered from COVID-19. Material for sequencing was PBMCs or T cells enriched from blood (not recorded which). V gene TRBV5-4 combines with J gene TRBJ1-1; D perhaps matches TRBD1 (5 bases). The CDR3 bases are TGTGCCAGCAGCATCCGGACATGGCAGAGCACTGAAGCTTTCTTT. Encoded protein: CASSIRTWQSTEAFF.